This entry lists 22 T cell receptor beta chains sequenced from one sample in a study of T-cell memory formation after mild COVID-19. MiXCR was run by TCRdb on the 5' RACE reads, yielding one entry per CDR3 protein. The data show roughly 150,000 distinct CDR3 sequences, 13% to 15% seen once. The material sequenced was PBMCs or a T cell subset sorted from them (not recorded which). These receptors were obtained from an adult woman who had mild COVID-19 (a few samples of this study predate the infection). Cell type and time point are not known.

J is TRBJ1-2 and V is TRBV12-3 or TRBV12-4; tentatively, D is TRBD1 (5 bases). V lost 2 bases to trimming and J lost 8 bases, with 9 bases between them. The CDR3 has 12 residues. CDR3 sequence reads: CASSLRDFGYTF. The DNA for the CDR3 is TGTGCCAGCAGTTTACGGGACTTCGGCTACACCTTC.

The chain uses TRBV7-2 and TRBJ1-4, with 10 bases matching TRBD1. The CDR3 consists of 17 residues. The germline V gene has CDR1 SGHTA and CDR2 FQGNSA. Losses at the gene ends were 1 base for V and 8 bases for J; bases not matched to a gene: 10. The CDR3 nucleotides are TGTGCCAGCAGCTTAGGGGACGAGACAGGGGGCCGGGAAAAACTGTTTTTT. It encodes CASSLGDETGGREKLFF.

V gene TRBV7-9 combines with J gene TRBJ2-7; D gene ambiguous. Per the germline V gene, CDR1 is SEHNR and CDR2 is FQNEAQ (reference sequence). There are 15 residues in the CDR3. V was clipped by 5 bases and J by 1 base, with 15 bases between them. CDR3 in amino acids: CASSLLDVGSYEQYF. The CDR3 nucleotides read TGTGCCAGCAGCCTCCTGGACGTGGGGTCCTACGAGCAGTACTTC.

Comments on this clonotype: Its ends do not fully match the called genes, so a read error is possible. The chain links TRBV7-2 to TRBJ2-1; unclear D gene. Germline V CDR1 and CDR2: SGHTA, FQGNSA. CDR3 length equals 15 residues. The CDR3 DNA reads as TGTGCCAACAGCTTAGATCCGGTCGCCTACAATGAGCAGTTCTTC. Translating it yields CANSLDPVAYNEQFF.

Here the CDR3 reads CASSLSRGVKETQYF. The CDR3 DNA reads as TGTGCCAGCAGCTTATCCAGGGGAGTAAAGGAGACCCAGTACTTC. The rearrangement uses TRBV7-2 and TRBJ2-5, with D maybe TRBD1 (6 bases). Trimming shortened V by 2 bases and J by 5 bases, and 15 bases separated the two germline ends. The length of the CDR3 is 15 residues. Germline CDR1 reads SGHTA; CDR2 reads FQGNSA. Looking up the rest from reference TRBV7-2 and TRBJ2-5 gives the full variable domain: GAGVSQSPSNKVTEKGKDVELRCDPISGHTALYWYRQSLGQGLEFLIYFQGNSAPDKSGLPSDRFSAERTGGSVSTLTIQRTQQEDSAVYLCASSLSRGVKETQYFGPGTRLLVL.

This clonotype was counted between two and nine times. The J gene is TRBJ1-5, the V gene TRBV18, with D unresolved. Germline-derived CDR1 and CDR2 are KGHSH and LQKENI. CDR3 length equals 16 residues. V lost 6 bases and J lost 5, with 20 bases in between. The CDR3 spells CASSPTAYRRDQPQHF. The CDR3 coding sequence is TGTGCCAGCTCCCCGACGGCCTATCGTAGGGATCAGCCCCAGCATTTT.

The V and J genes are TRBV11-3 and TRBJ2-1, with a possible D match to TRBD1 (6 bases). This CDR3 contains 17 residues. CDR1 and CDR2 (germline): SGHNT, YENEEA. Trimming took off 1 base at V and 3 bases at J, with 16 bases between the two ends. As DNA, the CDR3 is TGTGCCAGCAGCTTAGCTGGGGGCCTCGGCAACTACAATGAGCAGTTCTTC. Its translation: CASSLAGGLGNYNEQFF.

This clonotype was picked up a small number of times. The chain is built from TRBV18 and TRBJ2-1; perhaps TRBD1 as D (5 bases). Between the trimmed V and J ends, which lost 0 bases and 4 bases, there was a span of 13 bases. Germline CDR1 reads KGHSH; CDR2 reads LQKENI. The CDR3 is 16 amino acids. CDR3 nucleotide sequence: TGTGCCAGCTCACCACCTGTGACTGGGGCTTACAATGAGCAGTTCTTC. Translated, it gives CASSPPVTGAYNEQFF.

V is TRBV10-3 and J is TRBJ2-1; 7 positions match TRBD2. Germline CDR1 and CDR2: ENHRY and SYGVKD. This CDR3 comprises 16 residues. Germline trimming cut 9 bases from V and 0 bases from J; bases unmatched to any gene: 11. The CDR3 sequence: CAISNSAGLSYNEQFF. CDR3 nucleotide sequence: TGTGCCATTTCTAATTCAGCGGGACTCTCCTACAATGAGCAGTTCTTC.

The chain is built from TRBV7-2 and TRBJ2-1; D could derive from TRBD1 or TRBD2 (5 bases each). Germline lookup yields CDR1 SGHTA and CDR2 FQGNSA. The CDR3 is 13 residues long. V shed 6 bases and J shed 6 bases, with 12 bases lying between them. CDR3 bases: TGTGCCAGCAGTTCCGGGACCACCAATGAGCAGTTCTTC. It yields the protein CASSSGTTNEQFF.

There are a few counts of this clonotype. The gene calls are TRBV29-1 and TRBJ1-6; D unresolved. The CDR3 is 16 amino acids. Germline CDR1 SQVTM, CDR2 ANQGSEA. V lost 0 bases and J 4 bases, leaving 13 bases between the germline ends. DNA of the CDR3: TGCAGCGTTGAAGACCCTCAACCGCTTTATAATTCACCCCTCCACTTT. This translates into CSVEDPQPLYNSPLHF.

This clonotype has just a few counts. The chain joins TRBV24-1 to TRBJ2-3; 8 bases are a match to TRBD1. Per germline, CDR1 KGHDR and CDR2 SFDVKD. Trimming removed 5 bases from V and 5 bases from J; junction bases left unmatched: 11. The CDR3 spans 16 residues. The CDR3 protein is CATSAAGGDFGDTQYF. CDR3 sequence (DNA): TGTGCCACCAGTGCGGCAGGGGGCGATTTCGGAGATACGCAGTATTTT.

In this sample, this clonotype turned up a few times. V gene TRBV14 combines with J gene TRBJ1-2, with no clear D. The CDR3 consists of 17 residues. The ends were cut back, 1 base at V and 2 bases at J, with 17 bases in the middle. Germline V gene lookup returns CDR1 SGHDN and CDR2 FVKESK. In DNA form, the CDR3 reads TGTGCCAGCAGCCAAGGGACCCTTTACCAAGGGAACTATGGCTACACCTTC. Amino acid sequence: CASSQGTLYQGNYGYTF.

The rearrangement uses TRBV7-2 and TRBJ2-1, with 7 bases that match TRBD1. This CDR3 contains 15 residues. V lost 5 bases to trimming and J lost 0 bases; unmatched junction nucleotides: 4. CDR1 and CDR2 (germline): SGHTA, FQGNSA. The CDR3 coding sequence is TGTGCCAGCAGCCCACAGGGGAGCTCCTACAATGAGCAGTTCTTC. Its translation: CASSPQGSSYNEQFF.

The rearrangement links TRBV4-3 to TRBJ2-2; tentatively, D is TRBD2 (6 bases). Germline CDR1 is LGHNA and CDR2 is YSLEER. Between the trimmed V and J ends, which lost 0 bases and 4 bases, there was a span of 15 bases. This CDR3 region has 17 residues. The CDR3 region has the DNA TGCGCCAGCAGCCAAGATTTACAGCCCGGGGGCACCGGGGAGCTGTTTTTT. As protein: CASSQDLQPGGTGELFF.

This clonotype was counted a few times. The chain recombines TRBV9 with TRBJ1-6; TRBD1 is a possible D gene (5 bases). V lost 0 bases and J lost 7, with 17 bases in between. This CDR3 is built from 17 residues. Germline V lookup: CDR1 SGDLS, CDR2 YYNGEE. The CDR3, as DNA: TGTGCCAGCAGCGTAGCGGATTCCGGGACGGCAAATTCACCCCTCCACTTT. Amino acid sequence: CASSVADSGTANSPLHF.

This chain connects TRBV11-3 to TRBJ2-1; the D gene is possibly TRBD2 (6 bases). The germline V and J ends were trimmed by 5 bases and 6 bases, with 11 bases remaining between them. Germline CDR1 SGHNT, CDR2 YENEEA. This CDR3 spans 13 amino acids. The CDR3 is CASSIPGGNEQFF. Written as DNA, the CDR3 is TGTGCCAGCAGCATCCCCGGGGGCAATGAGCAGTTCTTC. Full variable domain (remainder filled in from reference TRBV11-3 and TRBJ2-1): EAGVVQSPRYKIIEKKQPVAFWCNPISGHNTLYWYLQNLGQGPELLIRYENEEAVDDSQLPKDRFSAERLKGVDSTLKIQPAELGDSAVYLCASSIPGGNEQFFGPGTRLTVL.

This clonotype was counted at least ten times. This chain links TRBV4-1 with TRBJ2-5; possible D gene TRBD1, 5 bases. Germline V gives CDR1 MGHRA, CDR2 YSYEKL. This CDR3 is built from 13 residues. The ends were cut back, 4 bases at V and 4 bases at J, with 10 bases in the middle. The CDR3 sequence is CASSLGRGETQYF. For the CDR3, the DNA is TGCGCCAGCAGCCTGGGAAGGGGAGAGACCCAGTACTTC.

This clonotype occurred many times. The chain carries TRBV4-1 and TRBJ2-4, with D unclear. The V end was cut by 0 bases, the J end by 9 bases, with 15 bases between. Germline lookup yields CDR1 MGHRA and CDR2 YSYEKL. The CDR3 has 15 amino acids. Written as DNA, the CDR3 is TGCGCCAGCAGCCAAGATTCGCAGAGGATGGCCATTCAGTACTTC. This sequence encodes CASSQDSQRMAIQYF.

The chain links TRBV15 to TRBJ1-1, with a weak D call TRBD1 (6 bases). The CDR3 is 12 amino acids. Trimming pared 0 bases from V and 9 bases from J, leaving 8 bases between. Germline values: CDR1 LNHNV, CDR2 YYDKDF (reference sequence). In nucleotides, the CDR3 is TGTGCCACCAGCAGAGAACAGGGACAAGCTTTCTTT. Translation: CATSREQGQAFF.

The V call is TRBV12-3 or TRBV12-4, the J call TRBJ1-3; D gene ambiguous. This CDR3 contains 12 residues. V was trimmed by 6 bases and J by 0 bases, leaving 3 bases between them. The CDR3 DNA sequence: TGTGCCAGCAGGGACTCTGGAAACACCATATATTTT. It encodes CASRDSGNTIYF.

V and J are TRBV20-1 and TRBJ2-3; D is unresolved. CDR3 length: 11 amino acids. Germline CDR1 DFQATT, CDR2 SNEGSKA (reference sequence). The ends were cut back, 8 bases at V and 0 bases at J, with 6 bases in the middle. The CDR3 spells CSLLSTDTQYF. CDR3 DNA sequence: TGCAGTCTGCTAAGCACAGATACGCAGTATTTT.